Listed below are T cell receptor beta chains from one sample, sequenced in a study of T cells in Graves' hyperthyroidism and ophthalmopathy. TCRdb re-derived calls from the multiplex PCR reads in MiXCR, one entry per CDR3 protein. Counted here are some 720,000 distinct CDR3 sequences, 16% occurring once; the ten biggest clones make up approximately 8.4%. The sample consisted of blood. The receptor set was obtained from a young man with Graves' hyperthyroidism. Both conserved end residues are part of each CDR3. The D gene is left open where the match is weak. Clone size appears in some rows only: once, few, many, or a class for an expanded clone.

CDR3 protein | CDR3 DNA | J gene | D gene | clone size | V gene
CASSPRFNLYEQYF | TGTGCCAGCAGCCCCAGATTTAATCTCTACGAGCAGTACTTC | TRBJ2-7 | . | once | TRBV14
CASSSRQGRYGYTF | TGTGCCAGCAGCTCAAGACAGGGGCGCTATGGCTACACCTTC | TRBJ1-2 | TRBD1 | many | TRBV6-1
CSARDESGANVLTF | TGCAGTGCTAGAGACGAGTCTGGGGCCAACGTCCTGACTTTC | TRBJ2-6 | . | few | TRBV20-1
CASSLLASGSNNEQFF | TGTGCCAGCAGCTTGTTGGCTAGCGGGAGCAACAATGAGCAGTTCTTC | TRBJ2-1 | TRBD2 | many | TRBV11-2
CASSEARGMNSPLHF | TGTGCCAGCAGTGAAGCGCGAGGGATGAATTCACCCCTCCACTTT | TRBJ1-6 | . | many | TRBV2
CASSLSSGGVTQYF | TGTGCCAGCAGCTTATCTAGCGGGGGGGTAACGCAGTATTTT | TRBJ2-3 | TRBD2 | . | TRBV7-2
CASRAGTGDYSNQPQHF | TGTGCCAGCAGGGCCGGGACAGGGGATTATAGCAATCAGCCCCAGCATTTT | TRBJ1-5 | TRBD1 | many | TRBV6-1
CASCPSGRTYEQYF | TGTGCCAGCTGTCCTTCCGGGAGAACCTACGAGCAGTACTTC | TRBJ2-7 | . | . | TRBV12-3/TRBV12-4
CASRASGGNEQFF | TGTGCCAGCAGGGCTAGCGGGGGCAATGAGCAGTTCTTC | TRBJ2-1 | TRBD2 | . | TRBV12-3/TRBV12-4
CSASRSGNTIYF | TGCAGTGCTAGTAGGTCTGGAAACACCATATATTTT | TRBJ1-3 | . | . | TRBV20-1
CASSFRQGGNQPQHF | TGTGCCAGCAGTTTCCGGCAGGGCGGCAATCAGCCCCAGCATTTT | TRBJ1-5 | . | many | TRBV12-3/TRBV12-4
CASSLRGLAVYQETQYF | TGTGCCAGCAGTCTGCGGGGGCTAGCTGTCTACCAAGAGACCCAGTACTTC | TRBJ2-5 | . | many | TRBV27
CSAVGGLGKNIQYF | TGCAGCGCCGTGGGGGGGCTGGGCAAAAACATTCAGTACTTC | TRBJ2-4 | . | few | TRBV29-1
CATSFGQGREKLFF | TGTGCCACCAGCTTCGGGCAGGGGCGTGAAAAACTGTTTTTT | TRBJ1-4 | . | few | TRBV15
CAISESGGAGWGADTQYF | TGTGCCATCAGTGAGTCAGGGGGCGCCGGGTGGGGCGCAGATACGCAGTATTTT | TRBJ2-3 | TRBD1 | . | TRBV10-3
CASMLAGAEQFF | TGTGCCAGCATGCTAGCGGGAGCTGAGCAGTTCTTC | TRBJ2-1 | TRBD2 | many | TRBV2
CSAKTGGTQYF | TGCAGTGCCAAGACGGGGGGTACGCAGTATTTT | TRBJ2-3 | TRBD2 | many | TRBV20-1
CASSYTGSGAEFF | TGTGCCAGCAGTTACACAGGGAGTGGGGCGGAGTTCTTC | TRBJ2-1 | . | . | TRBV6-2/TRBV6-3
CASSEADVPTQYF | TGTGCCAGCAGTGAAGCCGACGTCCCGACCCAGTACTTC | TRBJ2-5 | . | many | TRBV6-1
CSASPTASGISDEQFF | TGCAGTGCTAGCCCCACGGCTAGCGGGATATCAGATGAGCAGTTCTTC | TRBJ2-1 | TRBD2 | . | TRBV20-1
CASSPPGIGLSNEQFF | TGTGCCAGCAGCCCCCCAGGGATCGGATTGTCCAATGAGCAGTTCTTC | TRBJ2-1 | . | many | TRBV7-9
CASSRPLGLGSYEQYF | TGTGCCAGCAGCCGTCCTTTGGGACTGGGATCCTACGAGCAGTACTTC | TRBJ2-7 | . | many | TRBV28
CSARVGGQTYEQYF | TGCAGTGCTAGAGTGGGAGGCCAAACCTACGAGCAGTACTTC | TRBJ2-7 | . | few | TRBV20-1
CASRPGPRRGSYEQYF | TGTGCCAGCAGACCCGGACCCAGGAGGGGCTCCTACGAGCAGTACTTC | TRBJ2-7 | . | many | TRBV6-1
CASSQSGGDTQYF | TGCGCCAGCAGCCAATCGGGAGGAGATACGCAGTATTTT | TRBJ2-3 | TRBD2 | . | TRBV5-1
CASSHLRGIYNEQFF | TGTGCCAGCAGCCACCTTCGCGGCATATACAATGAGCAGTTCTTC | TRBJ2-1 | . | many | TRBV11-2
CASSRNGELFF | TGTGCCAGCAGCCGTAACGGGGAGCTGTTTTTT | TRBJ2-2 | . | few | TRBV7-9
CASSPGTVEYEQYF | TGTGCCAGCAGTCCGGGGACAGTAGAGTACGAGCAGTACTTC | TRBJ2-7 | TRBD1 | many | TRBV28
CASSRLGGKQYF | TGTGCCAGCAGCCGCTTGGGGGGGAAGCAGTACTTC | TRBJ2-7 | TRBD2 | many | TRBV27
CASRAGGAQNYGYTF | TGTGCCAGCAGGGCGGGGGGGGCGCAGAACTATGGCTACACCTTC | TRBJ1-2 | . | . | TRBV28
CASSLSGRAANQPQHF | TGTGCCAGCAGTTTATCGGGACGGGCAGCTAATCAGCCCCAGCATTTT | TRBJ1-5 | . | many | TRBV27
CSARAYNEQFF | TGCAGTGCTAGGGCCTACAATGAGCAGTTCTTC | TRBJ2-1 | . | many | TRBV20-1
CATSSLLAPSGDTQYF | TGTGCCACCAGCAGCCTGCTAGCCCCATCGGGGGATACGCAGTATTTT | TRBJ2-3 | . | . | TRBV15